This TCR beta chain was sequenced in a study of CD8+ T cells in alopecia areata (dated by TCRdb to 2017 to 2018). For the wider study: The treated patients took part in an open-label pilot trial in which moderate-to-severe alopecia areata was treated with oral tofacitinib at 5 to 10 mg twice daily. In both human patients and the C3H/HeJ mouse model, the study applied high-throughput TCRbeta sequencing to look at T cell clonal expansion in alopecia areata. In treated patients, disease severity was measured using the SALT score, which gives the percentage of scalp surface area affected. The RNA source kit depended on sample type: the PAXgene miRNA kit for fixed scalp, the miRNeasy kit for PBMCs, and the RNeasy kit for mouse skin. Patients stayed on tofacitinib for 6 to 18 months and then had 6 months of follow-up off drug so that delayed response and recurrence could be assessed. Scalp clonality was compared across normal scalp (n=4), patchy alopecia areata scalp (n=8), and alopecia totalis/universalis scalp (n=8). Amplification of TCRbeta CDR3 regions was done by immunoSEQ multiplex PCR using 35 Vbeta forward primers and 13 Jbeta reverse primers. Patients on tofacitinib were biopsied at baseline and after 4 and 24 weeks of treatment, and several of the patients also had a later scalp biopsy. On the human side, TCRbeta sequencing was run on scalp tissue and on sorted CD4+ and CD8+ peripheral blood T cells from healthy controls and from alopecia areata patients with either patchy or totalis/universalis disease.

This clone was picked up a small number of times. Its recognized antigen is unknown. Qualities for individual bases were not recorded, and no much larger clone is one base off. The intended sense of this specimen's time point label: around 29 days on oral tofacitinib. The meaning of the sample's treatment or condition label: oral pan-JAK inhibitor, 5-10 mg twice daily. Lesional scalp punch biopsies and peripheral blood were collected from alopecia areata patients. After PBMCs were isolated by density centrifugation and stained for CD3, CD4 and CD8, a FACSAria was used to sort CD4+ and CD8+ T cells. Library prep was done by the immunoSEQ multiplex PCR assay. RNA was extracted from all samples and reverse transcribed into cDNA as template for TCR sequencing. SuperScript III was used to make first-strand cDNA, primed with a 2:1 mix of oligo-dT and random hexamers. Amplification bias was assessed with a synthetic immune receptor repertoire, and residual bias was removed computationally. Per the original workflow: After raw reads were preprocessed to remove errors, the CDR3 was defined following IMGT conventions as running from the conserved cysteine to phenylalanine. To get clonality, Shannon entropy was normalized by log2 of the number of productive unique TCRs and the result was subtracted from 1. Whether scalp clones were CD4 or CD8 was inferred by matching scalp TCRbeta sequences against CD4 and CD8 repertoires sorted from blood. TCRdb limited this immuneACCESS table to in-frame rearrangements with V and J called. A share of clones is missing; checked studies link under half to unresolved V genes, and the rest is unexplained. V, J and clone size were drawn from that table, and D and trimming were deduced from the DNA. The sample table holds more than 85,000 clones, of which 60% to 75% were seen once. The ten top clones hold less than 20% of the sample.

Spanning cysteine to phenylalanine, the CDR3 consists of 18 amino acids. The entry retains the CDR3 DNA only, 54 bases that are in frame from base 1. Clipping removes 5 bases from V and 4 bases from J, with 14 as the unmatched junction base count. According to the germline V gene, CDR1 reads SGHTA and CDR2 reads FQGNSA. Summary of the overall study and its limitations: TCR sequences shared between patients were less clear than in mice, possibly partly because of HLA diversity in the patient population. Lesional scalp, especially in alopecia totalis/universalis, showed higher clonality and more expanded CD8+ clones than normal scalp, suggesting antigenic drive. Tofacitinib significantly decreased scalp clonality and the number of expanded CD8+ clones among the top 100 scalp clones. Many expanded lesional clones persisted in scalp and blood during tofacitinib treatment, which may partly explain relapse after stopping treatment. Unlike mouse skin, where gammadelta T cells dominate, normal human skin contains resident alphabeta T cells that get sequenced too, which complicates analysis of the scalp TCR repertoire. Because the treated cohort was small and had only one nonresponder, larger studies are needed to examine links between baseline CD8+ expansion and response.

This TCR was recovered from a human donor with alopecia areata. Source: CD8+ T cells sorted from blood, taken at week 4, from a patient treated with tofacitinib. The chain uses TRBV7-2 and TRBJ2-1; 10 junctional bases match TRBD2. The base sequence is TGTGCCAGCAGCCAAAGTAAAACGACTAGCGGGTTTTACAATGAGCAGTTCTTC. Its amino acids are CASSQSKTTSGFYNEQFF.